This T cell receptor beta chain appears in the sequencing data of a study of CD8 T cells in Susac syndrome. Random hexamers were used to reverse transcribe an amount of about 0.45 to 1 ug RNA. The amplification used immunoSEQ multiplex PCR on TCR beta CDR3; it spanned 54 Vbeta and 13 Jbeta. TCRdb re-analysed the immunoSEQ multiplex PCR reads in MiXCR, keeping a single row per CDR3 protein. The data contain about 200,000 distinct CDR3 sequences, around 93% of them singletons. Germline loops: CDR1 MNHEY, CDR2 SMNVEV (reference sequence). The ends lost 6 bases at V and 0 bases at J; junction bases unmatched: 6. The CDR3 extends over 17 amino acids. FACS enriched CD8+ TEMRA cells, while bulk CD8+ and CD4+ were negatively isolated.

The sequenced sample consisted of CD4+ T cells from PBMCs. The TCR comes from a human donor with multiple sclerosis. The chain is built from TRBV27 and TRBJ2-1, with TRBD2 matching 12 bases. CDR3 loop: CASSLLAGGISYNEQFF. The CDR3 nucleotides read TGTGCCAGCAGCCTACTAGCGGGGGGCATCTCCTACAATGAGCAGTTCTTC.